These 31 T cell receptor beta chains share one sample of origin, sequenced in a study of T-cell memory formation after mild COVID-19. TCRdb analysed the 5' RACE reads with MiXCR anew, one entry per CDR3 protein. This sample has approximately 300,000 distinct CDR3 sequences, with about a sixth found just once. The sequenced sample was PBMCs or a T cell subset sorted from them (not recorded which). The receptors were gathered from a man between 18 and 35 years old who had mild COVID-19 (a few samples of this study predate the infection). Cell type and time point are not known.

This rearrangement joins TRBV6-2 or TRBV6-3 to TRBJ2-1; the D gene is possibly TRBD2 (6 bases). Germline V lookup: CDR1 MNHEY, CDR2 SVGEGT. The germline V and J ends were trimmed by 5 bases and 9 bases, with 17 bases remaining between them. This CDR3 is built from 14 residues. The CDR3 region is CASSQTRDLGEQFF. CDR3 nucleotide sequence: TGTGCCAGCAGTCAAACGAGGGACTTAGGTGAGCAGTTCTTC.

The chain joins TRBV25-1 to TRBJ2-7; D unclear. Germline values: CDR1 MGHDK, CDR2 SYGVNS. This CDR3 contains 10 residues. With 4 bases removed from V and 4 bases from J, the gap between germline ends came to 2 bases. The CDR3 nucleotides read TGTGCCAGCAGTGGATACGAGCAGTACTTC. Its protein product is CASSGYEQYF.

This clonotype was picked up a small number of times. The CDR3 reads CASSLGQEGGYTF. As DNA, the CDR3 is TGTGCCAGCAGTCTCGGGCAAGAAGGTGGCTACACCTTC. The chain has TRBV6-5 and TRBJ1-2; D is unclear. In germline, CDR1 is MNHEY, CDR2 SVGAGI. Trimming stripped 5 bases from V and 7 bases from J, with 14 bases between. The length of the CDR3 is 13 residues.

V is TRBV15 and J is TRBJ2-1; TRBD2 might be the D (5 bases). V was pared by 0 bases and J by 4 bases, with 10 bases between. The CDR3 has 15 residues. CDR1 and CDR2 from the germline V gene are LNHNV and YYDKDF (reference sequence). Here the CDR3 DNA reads TGTGCCACCAGCAGAGAGGTCGCGGGTTACAATGAGCAGTTCTTC. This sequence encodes CATSREVAGYNEQFF.

CDR3 nucleotides: TGTGCCAGCAGCCCTGGGGGGACCCTAGGCTACACCTTC. Its protein is CASSPGGTLGYTF. This chain joins TRBV4-2 and TRBJ1-2; D is perhaps TRBD1 (5 bases). This CDR3 contains 13 residues. Germline CDR1 LGHNA, CDR2 YNFKEQ. The germline V and J ends were trimmed by 4 bases and 8 bases, with 14 bases remaining between them.

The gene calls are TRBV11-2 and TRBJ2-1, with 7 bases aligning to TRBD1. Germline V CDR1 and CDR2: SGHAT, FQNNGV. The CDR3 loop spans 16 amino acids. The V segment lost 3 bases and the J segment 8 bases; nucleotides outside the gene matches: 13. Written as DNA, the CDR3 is TGTGCCAGCAGCTTTTTGTCCCGGGACAGTGGCGATGAGCAGTTCTTC. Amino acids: CASSFLSRDSGDEQFF.

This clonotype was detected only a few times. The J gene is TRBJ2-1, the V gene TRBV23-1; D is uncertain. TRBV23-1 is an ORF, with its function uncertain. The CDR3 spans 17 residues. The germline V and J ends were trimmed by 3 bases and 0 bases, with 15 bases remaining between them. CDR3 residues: CASSHAGLISSYNEQFF. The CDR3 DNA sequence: TGCGCCAGCAGTCACGCCGGTCTAATAAGCTCCTACAATGAGCAGTTCTTC.

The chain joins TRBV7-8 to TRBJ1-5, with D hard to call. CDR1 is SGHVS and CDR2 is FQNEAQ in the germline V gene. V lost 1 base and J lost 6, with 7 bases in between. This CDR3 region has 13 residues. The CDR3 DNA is TGTGCCAGCAGCTTAGAGTTAGCTCAGCCCCAGCATTTT. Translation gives CASSLELAQPQHF.

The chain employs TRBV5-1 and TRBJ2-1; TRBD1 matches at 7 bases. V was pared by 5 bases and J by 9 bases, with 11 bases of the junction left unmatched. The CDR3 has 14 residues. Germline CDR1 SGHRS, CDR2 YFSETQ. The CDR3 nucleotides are TGCGCCAGCAGATTGAGACAGGGATCGGGTGAGCAGTTCTTC. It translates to CASRLRQGSGEQFF.

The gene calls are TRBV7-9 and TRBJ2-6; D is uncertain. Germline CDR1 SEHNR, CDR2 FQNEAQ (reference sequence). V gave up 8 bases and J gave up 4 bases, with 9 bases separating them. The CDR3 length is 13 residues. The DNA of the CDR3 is TGTGCCAGCCTGGCCGGAGGGGCCAACGTCCTGACTTTC. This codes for CASLAGGANVLTF.

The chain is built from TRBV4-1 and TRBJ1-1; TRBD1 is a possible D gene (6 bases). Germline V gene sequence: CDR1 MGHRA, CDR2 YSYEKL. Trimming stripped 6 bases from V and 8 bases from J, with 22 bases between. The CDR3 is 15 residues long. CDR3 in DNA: TGCGCCAGCAGGCGAAATATCGCCGGGACAAAAGAAGCTTTCTTT. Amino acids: CASRRNIAGTKEAFF.

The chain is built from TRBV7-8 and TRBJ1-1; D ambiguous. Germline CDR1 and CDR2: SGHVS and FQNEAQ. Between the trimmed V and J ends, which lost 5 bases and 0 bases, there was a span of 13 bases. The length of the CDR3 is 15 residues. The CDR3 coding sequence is TGTGCCAGCAGCCCCCGTGAACAGATGAACACTGAAGCTTTCTTT. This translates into CASSPREQMNTEAFF.

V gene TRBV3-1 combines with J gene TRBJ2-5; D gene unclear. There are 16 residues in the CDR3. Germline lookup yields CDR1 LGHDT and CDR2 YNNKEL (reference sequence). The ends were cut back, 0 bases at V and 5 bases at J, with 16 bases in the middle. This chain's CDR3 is CASSQDLVSGWETQYF. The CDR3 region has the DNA TGTGCCAGCAGCCAAGATTTAGTTTCTGGCTGGGAGACCCAGTACTTC.

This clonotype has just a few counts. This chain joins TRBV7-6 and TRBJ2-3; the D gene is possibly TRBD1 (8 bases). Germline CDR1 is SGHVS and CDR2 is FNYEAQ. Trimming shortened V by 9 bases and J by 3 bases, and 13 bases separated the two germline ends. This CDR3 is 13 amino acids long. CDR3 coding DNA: TGTGCCAGTAACAGGGGGGGGACAGATACGCAGTATTTT. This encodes CASNRGGTDTQYF.

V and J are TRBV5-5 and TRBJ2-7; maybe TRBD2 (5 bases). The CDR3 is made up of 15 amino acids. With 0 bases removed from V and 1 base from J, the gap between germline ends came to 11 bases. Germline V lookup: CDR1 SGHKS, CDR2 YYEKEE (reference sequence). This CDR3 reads CASSLAGSQSYEQYV. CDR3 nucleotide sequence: TGTGCCAGCAGCTTGGCGGGGAGTCAGTCCTACGAGCAGTACGTC.

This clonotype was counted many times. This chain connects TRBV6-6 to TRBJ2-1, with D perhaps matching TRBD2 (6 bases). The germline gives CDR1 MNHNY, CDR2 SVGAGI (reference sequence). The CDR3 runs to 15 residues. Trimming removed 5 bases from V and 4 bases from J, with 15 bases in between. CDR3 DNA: TGTGCCAGCAGTCCTCCCGGGACTCTGTACAATGAGCAGTTCTTC. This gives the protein CASSPPGTLYNEQFF.

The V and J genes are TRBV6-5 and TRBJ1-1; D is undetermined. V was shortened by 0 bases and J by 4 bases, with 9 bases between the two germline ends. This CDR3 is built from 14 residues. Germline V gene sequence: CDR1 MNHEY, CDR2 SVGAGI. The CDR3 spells CASSYSVRFTEAFF. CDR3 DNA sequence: TGTGCCAGCAGTTACTCTGTCAGGTTCACTGAAGCTTTCTTT.

CDR3 nucleotides: TGTGCCGCCGGGACTAGGAATGAGCAGTTCTTC. This sequence encodes CAAGTRNEQFF. This chain joins TRBV10-3 and TRBJ2-1, with 8 bases matching TRBD2. CDR1 ENHRY and CDR2 SYGVKD come from the germline V gene. The CDR3 sequence is 11 residues long. J lost 7 bases, V lost 11 bases, and 4 bases had no gene match.

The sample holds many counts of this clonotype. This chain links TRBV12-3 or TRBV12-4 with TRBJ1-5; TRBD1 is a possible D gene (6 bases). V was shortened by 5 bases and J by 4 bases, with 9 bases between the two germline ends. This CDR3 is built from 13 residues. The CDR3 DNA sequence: TGTGCCAGCAGTCCGGACAGAAATCAGCCCCAGCATTTT. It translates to CASSPDRNQPQHF.

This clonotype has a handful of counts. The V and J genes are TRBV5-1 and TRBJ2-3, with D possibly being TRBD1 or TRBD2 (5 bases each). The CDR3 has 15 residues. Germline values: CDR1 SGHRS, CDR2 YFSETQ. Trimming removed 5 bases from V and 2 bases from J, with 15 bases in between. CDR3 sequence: CASSQAGGFTDTQYF. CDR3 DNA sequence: TGCGCCAGCAGTCAGGCTGGGGGTTTCACAGATACGCAGTATTTT.

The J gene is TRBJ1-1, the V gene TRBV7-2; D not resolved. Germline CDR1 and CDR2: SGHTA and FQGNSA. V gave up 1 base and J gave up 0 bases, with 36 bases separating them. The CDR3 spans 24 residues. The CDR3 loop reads CASSLVAVWLIGPSGSRLNTEAFF. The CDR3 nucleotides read TGTGCCAGCAGCTTAGTCGCTGTTTGGCTGATAGGGCCCTCAGGCTCCCGCCTGAACACTGAAGCTTTCTTT. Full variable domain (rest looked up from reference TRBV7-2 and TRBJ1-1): GAGVSQSPSNKVTEKGKDVELRCDPISGHTALYWYRQSLGQGLEFLIYFQGNSAPDKSGLPSDRFSAERTGGSVSTLTIQRTQQEDSAVYLCASSLVAVWLIGPSGSRLNTEAFFGQGTRLTVV.

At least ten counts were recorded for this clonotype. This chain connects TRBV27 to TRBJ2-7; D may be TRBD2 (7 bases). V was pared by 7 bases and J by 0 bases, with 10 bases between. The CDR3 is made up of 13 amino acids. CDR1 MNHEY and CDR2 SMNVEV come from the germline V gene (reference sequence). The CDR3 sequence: CASMGGASYEQYF. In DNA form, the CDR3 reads TGTGCCAGCATGGGGGGGGCCTCCTACGAGCAGTACTTC.

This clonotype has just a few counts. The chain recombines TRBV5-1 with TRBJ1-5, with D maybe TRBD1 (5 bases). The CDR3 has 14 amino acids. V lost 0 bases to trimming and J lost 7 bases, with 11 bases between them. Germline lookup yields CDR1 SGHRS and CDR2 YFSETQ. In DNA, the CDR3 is TGCGCCAGCAGCTTGGAGGCAGGGAGCCAGCCCCAGCATTTT. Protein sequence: CASSLEAGSQPQHF.

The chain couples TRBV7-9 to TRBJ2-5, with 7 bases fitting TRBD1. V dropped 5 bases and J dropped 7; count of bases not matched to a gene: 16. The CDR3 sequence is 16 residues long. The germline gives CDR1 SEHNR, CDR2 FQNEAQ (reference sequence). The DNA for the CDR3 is TGTGCCAGCAGCCTCCGGGACAGAGACCTGACGGGGACCCAGTACTTC. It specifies CASSLRDRDLTGTQYF.

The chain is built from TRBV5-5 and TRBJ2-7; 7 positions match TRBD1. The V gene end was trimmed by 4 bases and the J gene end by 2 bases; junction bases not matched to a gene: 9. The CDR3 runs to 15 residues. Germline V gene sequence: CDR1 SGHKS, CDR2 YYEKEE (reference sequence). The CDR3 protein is CASSRQGTRTYEQYF. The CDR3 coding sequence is TGTGCCAGCAGCAGACAGGGTACCCGTACCTACGAGCAGTACTTC. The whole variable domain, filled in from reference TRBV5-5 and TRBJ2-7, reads DAGVTQSPTHLIKTRGQQVTLRCSPISGHKSVSWYQQVLGQGPQFIFQYYEKEERGRGNFPDRFSARQFPNYSSELNVNALLLGDSALYLCASSRQGTRTYEQYFGPGTRLTVT.

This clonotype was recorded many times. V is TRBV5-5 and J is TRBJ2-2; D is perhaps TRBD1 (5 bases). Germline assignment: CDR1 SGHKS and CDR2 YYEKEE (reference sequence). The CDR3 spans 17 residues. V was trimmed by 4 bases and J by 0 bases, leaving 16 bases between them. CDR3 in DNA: TGTGCCAGCAGCCCAGGCCGTGGACACCCGAACACCGGGGAGCTGTTTTTT. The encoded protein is CASSPGRGHPNTGELFF.

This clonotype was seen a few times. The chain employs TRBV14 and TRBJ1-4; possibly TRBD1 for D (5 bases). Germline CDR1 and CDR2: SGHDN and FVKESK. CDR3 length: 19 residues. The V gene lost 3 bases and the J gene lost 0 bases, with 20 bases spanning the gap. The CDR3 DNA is TGTGCCAGCAGCCAGGCCTACGGGCGGTCCAGGGCAACTAATGAAAAACTGTTTTTT. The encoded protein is CASSQAYGRSRATNEKLFF. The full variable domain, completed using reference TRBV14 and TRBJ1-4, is EAGVTQFPSHSVIEKGQTVTLRCDPISGHDNLYWYRRVMGKEIKFLLHFVKESKQDESGMPNNRFLAERTGGTYSTLKVQPAELEDSGVYFCASSQAYGRSRATNEKLFFGSGTQLSVL.

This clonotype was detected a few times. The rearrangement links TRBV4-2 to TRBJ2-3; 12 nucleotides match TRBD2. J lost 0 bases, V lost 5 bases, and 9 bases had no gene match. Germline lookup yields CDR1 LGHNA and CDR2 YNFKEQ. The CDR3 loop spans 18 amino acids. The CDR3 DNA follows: TGTGCCAGCAGCAAGACTAGCGGGGGAGAAAGTAGCACAGATACGCAGTATTTT. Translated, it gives CASSKTSGGESSTDTQYF.

The CDR3 DNA reads as TGTGCCTGGAGTCCGTACGGGGGGTGGACTGAAGCTTTCTTT. As protein: CAWSPYGGWTEAFF. The chain has TRBV30 and TRBJ1-1; D is perhaps TRBD1 (5 bases). The V gene's germline CDR1 is GTSNPN and CDR2 SVGIG (reference sequence). The V end lost 2 bases, the J end lost 5 bases, and 15 bases lay between the germline ends. This CDR3 has 14 amino acids.

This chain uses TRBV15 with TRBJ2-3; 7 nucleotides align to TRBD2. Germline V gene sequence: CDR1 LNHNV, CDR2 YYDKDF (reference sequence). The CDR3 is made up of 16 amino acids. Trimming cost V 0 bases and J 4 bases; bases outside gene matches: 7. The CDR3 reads CATSRDRGGGADTQYF. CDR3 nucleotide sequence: TGTGCCACCAGCAGAGATCGAGGCGGGGGAGCAGATACGCAGTATTTT. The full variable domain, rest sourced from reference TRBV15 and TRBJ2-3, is DAMVIQNPRYQVTQFGKPVTLSCSQTLNHNVMYWYQQKSSQAPKLLFHYYDKDFNNEADTPDNFQSRRPNTSFCFLDIRSPGLGDTAMYLCATSRDRGGGADTQYFGPGTRLTVL.

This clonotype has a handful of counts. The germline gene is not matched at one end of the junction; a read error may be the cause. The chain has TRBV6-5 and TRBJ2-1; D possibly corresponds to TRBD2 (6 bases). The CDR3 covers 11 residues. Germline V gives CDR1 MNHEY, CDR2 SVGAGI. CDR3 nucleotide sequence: TGTGCCAGCAGTTCAGCAGAAGGGGAGGTCTTC. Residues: CASSSAEGEVF.